This TCR beta chain stems from a study of cytotoxic CD8 clonotypes in ibrutinib-treated CLL. General study results and limits: Public clonotypes (which were uncommon) either contracted or remained stable on treatment.

With 5 bases removed from V and 6 bases from J, the gap between germline ends came to 8 bases. The length of the CDR3 is 11 residues. The germline V gene has CDR1 SEHNR and CDR2 FQNEAQ (reference sequence). This clone was seen a few times. No antigen is known for it. The targeted sequencing depth was 1 in 200,000 to 1 in 1 million T cells. This table comes from immunoSEQ multiplex PCR, and its TCRdb copy is limited to in-frame clones, with some not included. The sample has over 150,000 clones, 72% seen once. The chain employs TRBV7-9 and TRBJ2-7; D gene ambiguous. Sequences were derived from PBMCs, sampled after 24 months of ibrutinib treatment. The sequence was collected from a human donor with chronic lymphocytic leukemia. The CDR3 spells CASSPHVEQYF. The DNA for the CDR3 is TGTGCCAGCAGCCCTCATGTCGAGCAGTACTTC. The full variable domain, its missing parts supplied by reference TRBV7-9 and TRBJ2-7, is DTGVSQNPRHKITKRGQNVTFRCDPISEHNRLYWYRQTLGQGPEFLTYFQNEAQLEKSRLLSDRFSAERPKGSFSTLEIQRTEQGDSAMYLCASSPHVEQYFGPGTRLTVT.